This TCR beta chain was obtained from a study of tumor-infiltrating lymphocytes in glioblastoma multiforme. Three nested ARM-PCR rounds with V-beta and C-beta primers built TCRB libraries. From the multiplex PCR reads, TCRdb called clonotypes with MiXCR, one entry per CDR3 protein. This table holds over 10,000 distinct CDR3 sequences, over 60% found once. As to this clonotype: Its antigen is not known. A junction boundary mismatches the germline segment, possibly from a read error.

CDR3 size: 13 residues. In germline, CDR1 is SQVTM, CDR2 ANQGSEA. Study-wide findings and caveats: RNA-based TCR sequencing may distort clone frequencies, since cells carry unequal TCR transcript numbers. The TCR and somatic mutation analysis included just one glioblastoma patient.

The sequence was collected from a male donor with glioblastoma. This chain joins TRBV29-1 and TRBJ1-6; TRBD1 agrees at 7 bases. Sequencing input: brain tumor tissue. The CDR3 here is CSVAGDREPPLHF. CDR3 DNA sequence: TGCAGCGTTGCCGGGGACAGAGAACCACCACTCCACTTT.